What follows describes a single T cell receptor beta chain. Its antigen is currently unknown. Germline CDR1 and CDR2: SGHRS and YFSETQ. The V gene lost 6 bases and the J gene lost 6 bases, with 18 bases spanning the gap. This CDR3 is 15 amino acids long. This entry comes from a study of early T cells in non-severe SARS-CoV-2 infection. Background on the study: The input, bulk RNA from unsorted whole blood, was sequenced, and chains were unpaired.

Individual cDNA molecules were tagged with unique molecular identifiers, the study reported. TCRdb fed the 5' RACE reads into MiXCR, producing one record per CDR3 protein. The table shows under 60,000 distinct CDR3 sequences, with 8% to 13% occurring only once. Notes on the study in general: Sequences matched to VDJdb favored anti-spike CD8 responses, while private and CD4 specificities were missed.

The receptor was derived from an adult who was a healthcare worker with PCR-confirmed SARS-CoV-2 infection or an uninfected control (not recorded which). Sample: whole blood. The chain combines TRBV5-1 with TRBJ2-2, with D possibly being TRBD1 (5 bases). CDR3 bases: TGCGCCAGCAACATCGTTTCAGGGTTGGCCGGGGAGCTGTTTTTT. It codes for CASNIVSGLAGELFF.